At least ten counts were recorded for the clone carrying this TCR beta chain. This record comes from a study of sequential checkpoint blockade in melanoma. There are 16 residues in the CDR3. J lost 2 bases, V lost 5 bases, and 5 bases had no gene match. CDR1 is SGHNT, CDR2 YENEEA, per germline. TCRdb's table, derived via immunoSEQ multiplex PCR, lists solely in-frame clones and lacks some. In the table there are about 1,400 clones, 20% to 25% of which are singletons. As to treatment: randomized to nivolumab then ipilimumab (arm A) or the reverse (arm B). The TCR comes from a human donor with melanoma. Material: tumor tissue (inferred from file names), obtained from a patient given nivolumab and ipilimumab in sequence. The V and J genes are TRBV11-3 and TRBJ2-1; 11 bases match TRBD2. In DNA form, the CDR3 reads TGTGCCAGCAGCCCGACTAGCGGGATGGCCTACAATGAGCAGTTCTTC. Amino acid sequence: CASSPTSGMAYNEQFF.